This is a list of T cell receptor beta chains from one sample in a study of T cells after yellow fever vaccination. TCRdb recomputed calls from the 5' RACE reads with MiXCR, one row per CDR3 protein. In the table there are about 230,000 distinct CDR3 sequences, about 7% of which are singletons. The sample here was CD4+ T cells sorted from PBMCs, taken on the day of the yellow fever booster vaccination. The receptors derive from a man under 40 who received the YFV17D yellow fever vaccine. Both conserved end residues are part of each CDR3. The order of the fields is D gene, V gene, clone size, J gene, CDR3 DNA, CDR3 protein. D genes are given only for firm matches. The size entry is marked missing in some rows and otherwise reads once, few, many or a size class.

TRBD2	TRBV2	few	TRBJ2-2	TGTGCCACCAAAGCCGGACTAGCGTTGAACACCGGGGAGCTGTTTTTT	CATKAGLALNTGELFF
NA	TRBV5-1	many	TRBJ1-2	TGCGCCAGCAGCTTGGTTGTCAGCTCTGGCTACACCTTC	CASSLVVSSGYTF
NA	TRBV3-1	many	TRBJ2-1	TGTGCCAGCAGCCACCGGGACCTTAAAAGGGGGCAGTTCTTC	CASSHRDLKRGQFF
TRBD2	TRBV9	few	TRBJ2-3	TGTGCCAGCAGCGGAGGACTAGCGGGGGCGGATACGCAGTATTTT	CASSGGLAGADTQYF
TRBD2	TRBV5-1	NA	TRBJ2-7	TGCGCCAGCAGCATCGGGACTAGCGGGATCTACGAGCAGTACTTC	CASSIGTSGIYEQYF
TRBD2	TRBV7-2	few	TRBJ2-7	TGTGCCAGCAGCCCTAGCGGGAAGAGCTCCTACGAGCAGTACTTC	CASSPSGKSSYEQYF
NA	TRBV19	few	TRBJ2-3	TGTGCCAGTAGCTCCGCCGCCAGTAATGGTGAGCAGTATTTT	CASSSAASNGEQYF
NA	TRBV4-2	NA	TRBJ2-5	TGTGCCAGCAGCCGCGGGCCCACGGTGCGGTTGGGGGAGACCCAGTACTTC	CASSRGPTVRLGETQYF
TRBD1	TRBV5-1	many	TRBJ2-3	TGCGCCAGCAGCACGGGACAGGGGGCGCCGGGAGATACGCAGTATTTT	CASSTGQGAPGDTQYF
NA	TRBV15	NA	TRBJ2-3	TGTGCCACGAGGAAGGGGCCAGCAGATACGCAGTATTTT	CATRKGPADTQYF
NA	TRBV5-1	many	TRBJ2-5	TGCGCCAGCAGCCTCAGTGCGGGATTCTCAGAGACCCAGTACTTC	CASSLSAGFSETQYF
NA	TRBV6-1	NA	TRBJ2-1	TGTGCCAGCAGGAGCTATTATAGGGCCCTGCAGTTCTTC	CASRSYYRALQFF
TRBD1	TRBV7-9	few	TRBJ1-3	TGTGCCAGCAGCTTGACAGGGGACGGAAACACCATATATTTT	CASSLTGDGNTIYF
NA	TRBV7-9	few	TRBJ1-1	TGTGCCAGCAGCTTAGCTGGGAGAGAAGCTTTCTTT	CASSLAGREAFF
NA	TRBV6-2/TRBV6-3	few	TRBJ2-1	TGTGCCTCTTCGGCTAGAGACGCCTACAATGAGCAGTTCTTC	CASSARDAYNEQFF
NA	TRBV2	few	TRBJ2-5	TGTGCCAGCAGTGAAGCGTTTCCAGGGGGGGGAAAAGAGACCCAGTACTTC	CASSEAFPGGGKETQYF
NA	TRBV20-1	NA	TRBJ1-6	TGCACCGGAGGGCAGAATAATTCACCCCTCCACTTT	CTGGQNNSPLHF
NA	TRBV20-1	few	TRBJ2-6	TGCAGTGCTAGAGTTTCTGATGGGGCCAACGTCCTGACTTTC	CSARVSDGANVLTF
TRBD1	TRBV7-9	NA	TRBJ1-1	TGTGCCAGCTGGGCCACCGGGACAGGGAACACTGAAGCTTTCTTT	CASWATGTGNTEAFF
NA	TRBV7-2	NA	TRBJ1-5	TGTGCCAGCAGCTTCTCTGGGACCTTTAATCAGCCCCAGCATTTT	CASSFSGTFNQPQHF
TRBD2	TRBV3-1	many	TRBJ2-1	TGTGCCAGCACCCCAGCGGGACTCCCAGTAGAGCAGTTCTTC	CASTPAGLPVEQFF
NA	TRBV7-9	few	TRBJ2-2	TGTGCCAGCAGCTTCGGAATAGCGGCGAACACCGGGGAGCTGTTTTTT	CASSFGIAANTGELFF
NA	TRBV20-1	few	TRBJ1-1	TGCAGTGCTAGAAGAGCAGGGTGGGGCACTGAAGCTTTCTTT	CSARRAGWGTEAFF
TRBD1	TRBV19	few	TRBJ2-6	TGTGGGACAGGGGACAGGTACTCTGGGGCCAACGTCCTGACTTTC	CGTGDRYSGANVLTF
NA	TRBV24-1	few	TRBJ1-2	TGTGCCACCAGTGAACCAGACCTTAGCGGCTACACCTTC	CATSEPDLSGYTF
NA	TRBV18	few	TRBJ1-4	TGTGCCAGCTCACCAGTGGGGAACGAAAAACTGTTTTTT	CASSPVGNEKLFF
TRBD2	TRBV4-1	many	TRBJ2-5	TGCGCCAGCAGCCAAGGCGGGAGGGCCGGTTTGGAGACCCAGTACTTC	CASSQGGRAGLETQYF
TRBD2	TRBV6-5	NA	TRBJ2-1	TGTGCCAGCAGTTCTCGCGGGTCTAGCGGGATTCGGGACAATGAGCAGTTCTTC	CASSSRGSSGIRDNEQFF
TRBD1	TRBV20-1	NA	TRBJ2-2	TGCAGTGCCCGAACCGGGACAGGGAAAGCCGGGGAGCTGTTTTTT	CSARTGTGKAGELFF
NA	TRBV28	few	TRBJ1-1	TGTGCCAGCAGTTTAGAGGGGACGCTCTTCTTT	CASSLEGTLFF
TRBD1	TRBV29-1	NA	TRBJ2-7	TGCAGCGTTGGACAGGGCGTTCTGGGCGAGCAGTACTTC	CSVGQGVLGEQYF
TRBD1	TRBV20-1	many	TRBJ2-1	TGCAGTGCTGAGACGGGACAGGGGGCTCGAAATGAGCAGTTCTTC	CSAETGQGARNEQFF
NA	TRBV11-2	few	TRBJ1-1	TGTGCCAGCAGCTTGGAGGGGCGCACTGAAGCTTTCTTT	CASSLEGRTEAFF
NA	TRBV12-3/TRBV12-4	NA	TRBJ2-6	TGTGTCAGCAGCCAGCGGCTTACTGGGGCCAACGTCCTGACTTTC	CVSSQRLTGANVLTF
TRBD2	TRBV5-1	few	TRBJ2-3	TGCGCCAGCAGCTTAAGGACTAGCGGGAGGGCCGTAATAAGCACAGATACGCAGTATTTT	CASSLRTSGRAVISTDTQYF
NA	TRBV20-1	many	TRBJ2-7	TGCAGTGCTAGAGGGATGGTTTCCTACGAGCAGTACTTC	CSARGMVSYEQYF
TRBD1	TRBV5-1	few	TRBJ2-3	TGCGCCAGCAGTTACAGGGGTGCAGATACGCAGTATTTT	CASSYRGADTQYF
TRBD2	TRBV12-3/TRBV12-4	many	TRBJ2-1	TGCGCCAGCAGCTCGGGACTAGCGGGTTACAATGAGCAGTTCTTC	CASSSGLAGYNEQFF
NA	TRBV12-3/TRBV12-4	many	TRBJ2-2	TGTGCCAGCAGACCGACAGGGAACACCGGGGAGCTGTTTTTT	CASRPTGNTGELFF
TRBD2	TRBV20-1	few	TRBJ2-1	TGCAGTGCTGGGGGGGGGAGCGGGAGTAGGAATGAGCAGTTCTTC	CSAGGGSGSRNEQFF
NA	TRBV7-2	few	TRBJ2-5	TGTGCCAGCAGAATAGGGGCGGTATCCCAAGAGACCCAGTACTTC	CASRIGAVSQETQYF
TRBD2	TRBV12-3/TRBV12-4	NA	TRBJ2-1	TGTGCCAGCAGTTTAGGGGGACTAGCAGCCAATGAGCAGTTCTTC	CASSLGGLAANEQFF
NA	TRBV25-1	few	TRBJ2-7	TGTGCCAGCAGTGATCGTCCCTACGAGCAGTACTTC	CASSDRPYEQYF
TRBD2	TRBV20-1	NA	TRBJ2-2	TGCAGTGCTAGATTAGCGGGAGTAGTCACCGGGGAGCTGTTTTTT	CSARLAGVVTGELFF
NA	TRBV7-7	many	TRBJ2-1	TGTGCCAGCAGCTTGACAGGTAGATTCAATGAGCAGTTCTTC	CASSLTGRFNEQFF
TRBD2	TRBV6-1	NA	TRBJ2-1	TGTGCCAGCAGTCCAACACTAGCGGGGCGCTACAATGAGCAGTTCTTC	CASSPTLAGRYNEQFF
NA	TRBV15	NA	TRBJ2-1	TGTGCCACCAGCAGAGACCCGGGAGCTTACAATGAGCAGTTCTTC	CATSRDPGAYNEQFF
NA	TRBV11-2	NA	TRBJ2-7	TGTGCCAGCAGCTTAGGTGACGGGAAGCCCACCTACGAGCAGTACTTC	CASSLGDGKPTYEQYF
NA	TRBV7-8	many	TRBJ2-7	TGTGCCATAGGGGGTCCCCCGGGGGAGCAGTACTTC	CAIGGPPGEQYF
NA	TRBV20-1	few	TRBJ2-2	TGCAGTGCTAGAGACTACAGGGAGAACACCGGGGAGCTGTTTTTT	CSARDYRENTGELFF
TRBD1	TRBV27	NA	TRBJ1-4	TGTGCCAGCAGTTTAGGACAGGGCCCTAATGAAAAACTGTTTTTT	CASSLGQGPNEKLFF
NA	TRBV24-1	few	TRBJ2-2	TGTGCCACCGCCCCTCGAGGGGGGGAGCTGTTTTTT	CATAPRGGELFF
TRBD2	TRBV12-3/TRBV12-4	NA	TRBJ2-7	TGTGCCAGCAGGCCAGGACTAGCGGGCTCCTACGAGCAGTACTTC	CASRPGLAGSYEQYF
TRBD1	TRBV20-1	NA	TRBJ1-1	TGCAGTTCGACCAAGGGACAGGTGAACACTGAAGCTTTCTTT	CSSTKGQVNTEAFF
NA	TRBV20-1	NA	TRBJ2-5	TGCAGTGCAGGGGGGCTCCGCTATCAAGAGACCCAGTACTTC	CSAGGLRYQETQYF
TRBD2	TRBV7-2	NA	TRBJ2-7	TGTGCCAGCAGCTTAGTCCCCGGACTAGCTACCCACGAGCAGTACTTC	CASSLVPGLATHEQYF
TRBD2	TRBV20-1	few	TRBJ2-7	TGCAGTGCTACTTCCGGGACTAGCGGGCACCTCTCCTACGAGCAGTACTTC	CSATSGTSGHLSYEQYF
TRBD2	TRBV5-1	few	TRBJ2-7	TGCGCCAGCAGCTTGTGGGGCGGGAGTGACGAGCAGTACTTC	CASSLWGGSDEQYF